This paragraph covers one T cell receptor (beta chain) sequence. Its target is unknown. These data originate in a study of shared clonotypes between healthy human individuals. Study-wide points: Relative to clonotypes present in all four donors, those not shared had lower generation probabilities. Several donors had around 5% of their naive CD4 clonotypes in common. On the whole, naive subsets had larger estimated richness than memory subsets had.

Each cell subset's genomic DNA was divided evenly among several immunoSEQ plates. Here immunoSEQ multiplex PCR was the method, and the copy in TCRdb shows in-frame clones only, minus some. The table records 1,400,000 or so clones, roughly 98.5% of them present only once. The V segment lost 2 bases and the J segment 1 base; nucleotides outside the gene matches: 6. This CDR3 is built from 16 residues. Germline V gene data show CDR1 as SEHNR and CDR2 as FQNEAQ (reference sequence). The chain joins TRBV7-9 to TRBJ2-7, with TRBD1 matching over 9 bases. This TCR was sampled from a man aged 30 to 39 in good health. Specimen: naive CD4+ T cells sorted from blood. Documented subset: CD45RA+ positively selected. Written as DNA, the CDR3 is TGTGCCAGCAGCTTATTTAAAGGGACAGGGTCCTACGAGCAGTACTTC. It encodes CASSLFKGTGSYEQYF. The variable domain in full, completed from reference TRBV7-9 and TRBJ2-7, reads DTGVSQNPRHKITKRGQNVTFRCDPISEHNRLYWYRQTLGQGPEFLTYFQNEAQLEKSRLLSDRFSAERPKGSFSTLEIQRTEQGDSAMYLCASSLFKGTGSYEQYFGPGTRLTVT.